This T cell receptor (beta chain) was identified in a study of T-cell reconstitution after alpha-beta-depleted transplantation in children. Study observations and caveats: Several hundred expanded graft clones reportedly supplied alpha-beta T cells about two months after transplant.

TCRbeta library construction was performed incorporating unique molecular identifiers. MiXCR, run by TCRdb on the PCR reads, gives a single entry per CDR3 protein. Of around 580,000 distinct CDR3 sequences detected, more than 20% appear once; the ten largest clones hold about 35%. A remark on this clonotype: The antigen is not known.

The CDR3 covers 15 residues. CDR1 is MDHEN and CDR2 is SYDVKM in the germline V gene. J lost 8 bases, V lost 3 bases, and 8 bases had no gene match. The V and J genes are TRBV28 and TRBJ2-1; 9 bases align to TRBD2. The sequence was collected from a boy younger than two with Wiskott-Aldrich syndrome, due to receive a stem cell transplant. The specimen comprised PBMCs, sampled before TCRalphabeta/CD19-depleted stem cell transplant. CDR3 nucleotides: TGTGCCAGCAGTTTGGGGGTAGCGGGAGCCGATGAGCAGTTCTTC. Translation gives CASSLGVAGADEQFF.